This note documents a single TCR beta chain sequence. This CDR3 is built from 17 residues. The germline V gene has CDR1 MGHRA and CDR2 YSYEKL. Trimming shortened V by 4 bases and J by 2 bases, and 20 bases separated the two germline ends. This sample is drawn from a study of blood T cell repertoires in COVID-19. Across the study: Acute-phase and convalescent COVID-19 samples originated in the United States, Italy and Spain.

Repertoires were generated with immunoSEQ multiplex PCR, while TCRdb's copy carries only in-frame clones and drops some. The sample yields tens of thousands of clones, just over 85% seen once. What was sequenced was peripheral blood. J is TRBJ2-5 and V is TRBV4-1; TRBD2 might be the D (5 bases). The source is an elderly woman with active or convalescent COVID-19. In DNA form, the CDR3 reads TGCGCCAGCAGCCCCACAGCCCGGGAAAACGTGCAAGAGACCCAGTACTTC. Translation gives CASSPTARENVQETQYF.